This T cell receptor (beta chain) was sequenced for a study of blood T cell repertoires in COVID-19. V shed 4 bases, J shed 4 bases, and the junction held 13 bases outside the gene matches. From germline, CDR1 is SGHRS and CDR2 YFSETQ. The CDR3 has 16 residues. The data were produced by immunoSEQ multiplex PCR, yet TCRdb's version contains in-frame clones alone and is incomplete. The sample contains some 330,000 clones, more than 70% of which appear only once. This clone was found a few times. This TCR came from a man in his forties or fifties in a cohort exposed to, infected with or recovered from COVID-19 (not recorded which). The gene calls are TRBV5-1 and TRBJ2-7, with 8 positions matching TRBD1. Sequenced sample: PBMCs or T cells enriched from blood (not recorded which). The CDR3 loop reads CASSTGQGMGIYEQYF. As DNA, the CDR3 is TGCGCCAGCAGCACAGGACAGGGAATGGGGATATACGAGCAGTACTTC.